Here is one T cell receptor (beta chain) with its context. An immunoSEQ assay, version v3.0, was performed at survey level. Here immunoSEQ multiplex PCR was the method, and the copy in TCRdb shows in-frame clones only, minus some. This sample has around 25,000 clones, with roughly 96% found just once. This specimen comes from a study of long-term antiretroviral therapy in people with HIV. Germline lookup yields CDR1 SEHNR and CDR2 FQNEAQ (reference sequence). V was pared by 5 bases and J by 3 bases, with 14 bases between. The CDR3 covers 14 residues. The chain carries TRBV7-9 and TRBJ2-7; D may be TRBD2 (6 bases). The source is a woman in her 50s with HIV. The sequencing here drew on unsorted PBMCs, taken roughly 5 years after starting antiretroviral therapy. The CDR3 DNA follows: TGTGCCAGCAGCCCCGGGACTGCCTACTACGAGCAGTACTTC. It encodes CASSPGTAYYEQYF. Variable domain in full (rest from reference TRBV7-9 and TRBJ2-7): DTGVSQNPRHKITKRGQNVTFRCDPISEHNRLYWYRQTLGQGPEFLTYFQNEAQLEKSRLLSDRFSAERPKGSFSTLEIQRTEQGDSAMYLCASSPGTAYYEQYFGPGTRLTVT.